The text below deals with one T cell receptor beta chain. With 6 bases clipped from V and 2 bases from J, the junction kept 12 bases outside the gene matches. There are 17 residues in the CDR3. Germline V CDR1 and CDR2: SNHLY, FYNNEI. As processed by the authors: Amplification of reference gene primers was used by the study to estimate nucleated cell counts. Libraries were prepared by immunoSEQ multiplex PCR; TCRdb keeps only in-frame clonotypes and omits some of them. V, J and clone size were drawn from that table, and D and trimming were deduced from the DNA. The data contain around 200,000 clones, roughly 86% of them singletons. The source of the sample is a study of blood T cell repertoires in COVID-19. The wider study: There were acute and convalescent COVID-19 samples, and they came from the United States, Italy and Spain. PBMCs, B-cell-depleted T cells, or T cells were the source of the cDNA or gDNA that made up the material.

The material sequenced was peripheral blood. The source is a middle-aged man with active or convalescent COVID-19. The rearrangement uses TRBV2 and TRBJ2-2, with 7 bases lining up with TRBD1. This chain's CDR3 is CASSLRRQGENTGELFF. The CDR3 DNA reads TGTGCCAGCAGCCTCCGGAGACAGGGAGAAAACACCGGGGAGCTGTTTTTT.